This TCR beta chain was profiled in a study of blood T cell repertoires in COVID-19. Whole-study context: Specimens from acute and convalescent COVID-19 originated in the United States, Italy and Spain. PBMCs, B-cell-depleted T cells, or T cells were the source of the cDNA or gDNA that made up the material.

CDR1 and CDR2 (germline): SGHRS, YFSETQ. Losses at the gene ends were 3 bases for V and 5 bases for J; bases not matched to a gene: 6. CDR3 length: 15 residues. Per the original methods: Nucleated cell counts were estimated from reference gene primer amplification. Assay used: immunoSEQ multiplex PCR; TCRdb lists only in-frame clones, some missing. That table is the source of V, J and clone size, and D and trimming were worked out from the DNA. The repertoire consists of approximately 170,000 clones, with 65% to 90% occurring once and the leading ten covering 7% to 10%. Sequenced sample: peripheral blood. The receptor was derived from a man aged 50-60 years with active or convalescent COVID-19. This rearrangement joins TRBV5-1 to TRBJ2-1; TRBD1 matches 9 bases. The CDR3 bases are TGCGCCAGCAGCTGGATCGGGACAGGGAACAATGAGCAGTTCTTC. Translating it yields CASSWIGTGNNEQFF.